Below, 27 T cell receptor beta chains from the same sample are listed, as sequenced in a study of blood T cell repertoires in COVID-19. TCRdb keeps only in-frame clones here, not all; method: immunoSEQ multiplex PCR. The sample lists about 270,000 clones; around 89% were seen once. Sequenced input: PBMCs or T cells enriched from blood (not recorded which). The origin of the receptors is a woman in her twenties or thirties with acute COVID-19.

This rearrangement joins TRBV11-3 to TRBJ2-1; tentatively, D is TRBD2 (6 bases). The V end lost 6 bases, the J end lost 11 bases, and 14 bases lay between the germline ends. The CDR3 is 12 residues long. Germline values: CDR1 SGHNT, CDR2 YENEEA. Here the CDR3 DNA reads TGTGCCAGCAGTTCGACGGGACTCCAGCAGTTCTTC. It specifies CASSSTGLQQFF.

V is TRBV29-1 and J is TRBJ2-3; 9 bases are a match to TRBD2. CDR1 is SQVTM, CDR2 ANQGSEA, per germline. This CDR3 is 15 amino acids long. With V trimmed by 5 bases and J by 2 bases, 8 bases remained unmatched. As DNA, the CDR3 is TGCAGCGTTTTAAGACTAGCGGAATACACAGATACGCAGTATTTT. Translated: CSVLRLAEYTDTQYF.

V usage is TRBV19 and J usage is TRBJ2-1, with a tentative D call TRBD1 (6 bases). The CDR3 runs 18 residues. The V and J ends lost 2 bases and 4 bases respectively, with 21 bases between them. The germline gives CDR1 LNHDA, CDR2 SQIVND (reference sequence). CDR3 loop: CASSIQGSRELQYNEQFF. In DNA, the CDR3 is TGTGCCAGTAGTATACAGGGGAGCCGGGAACTTCAGTACAATGAGCAGTTCTTC.

This sequence joins TRBV6-2 or TRBV6-3 and TRBJ2-7, with 7 bases fitting TRBD1. The CDR3 spans 15 residues. Trimming at V came to 6 bases and at J to 7 bases, leaving 15 bases not matched to a gene. Germline lookup yields CDR1 MNHEY and CDR2 SVGEGT. The CDR3 nucleotides are TGTGCCAGCAGCCACTTCAAGGACAGGCCGGGGGAGCAGTACTTC. This translates into CASSHFKDRPGEQYF.

The V and J genes are TRBV19 and TRBJ1-1, with 8 bases matching TRBD1. Trimming removed 4 bases from V and 1 base from J; junction bases left unmatched: 2. In germline, CDR1 is LNHDA, CDR2 SQIVND (reference sequence). This CDR3 contains 14 residues. The CDR3 DNA sequence: TGTGCCAGTAGTAGGACAGGGCCGAACACTGAAGCTTTCTTT. This translates into CASSRTGPNTEAFF.

The V gene is TRBV28, the J gene TRBJ1-2, with 11 positions matching TRBD1. CDR3 size: 16 residues. J was trimmed by 8 bases and V by 4 bases; bases with no gene match: 12. Germline V gives CDR1 MDHEN, CDR2 SYDVKM. The CDR3 protein is CASSWTGGPRVGGYTF. The DNA of the CDR3 is TGTGCCAGCAGTTGGACAGGGGGCCCTAGAGTTGGAGGCTACACCTTC.

The gene calls are TRBV5-6 and TRBJ1-2; 7 positions match TRBD1. This CDR3 comprises 15 residues. Germline-derived CDR1 and CDR2 are SGHDT and YYEEEE. Trimming cost V 2 bases and J 10 bases; bases outside gene matches: 14. CDR3 residues: CASSFPNRDSLNYTF. The DNA for the CDR3 is TGTGCCAGCAGCTTCCCAAACCGGGACAGCCTCAACTACACCTTC.

As DNA, the CDR3 is TGCAGTGCTAGTGGTAGCGGGAGGAGCGATGAGCAGTTCTTC. Translated: CSASGSGRSDEQFF. This chain connects TRBV20-1 to TRBJ2-1; TRBD2 matches 10 bases. CDR1 and CDR2 from the germline V gene are DFQATT and SNEGSKA (reference sequence). V was pared by 3 bases and J by 8 bases, with 7 bases of the junction left unmatched. There are 14 residues in the CDR3.

The V gene is TRBV5-1, the J gene TRBJ2-1; D is perhaps TRBD1 (7 bases). This CDR3 contains 15 residues. Per germline, CDR1 SGHRS and CDR2 YFSETQ. V shed 8 bases and J shed 2 bases, with 17 bases lying between them. In nucleotides, the CDR3 is TGCGCCAGTTCAGGGGGGCCACCACCCTACAATGAGCAGTTCTTC. The encoded protein is CASSGGPPPYNEQFF.

The chain carries TRBV3-1 (or the pseudogene TRBV3-2) and TRBJ2-2, with D maybe TRBD2 (6 bases). This CDR3 has 16 amino acids. Deletions cut 0 bases from V and 4 bases from J, with 12 bases between. CDR1 is LGHDT, CDR2 YNNKEL, per germline (reference sequence). CDR3 loop: CASSQDTGEGTGELFF. Here the CDR3 DNA reads TGTGCCAGCAGCCAAGATACGGGAGAAGGCACCGGGGAGCTGTTTTTT.

DNA of the CDR3: TGTGCCAGCAGCCCCTGGACAGGTTCTGCGGAAAAACTGTTTTTT. Amino acid sequence: CASSPWTGSAEKLFF. V gene TRBV7-6 combines with J gene TRBJ1-4; 7 bases are shared with TRBD1. The germline V gene encodes CDR1 SGHVS and CDR2 FNYEAQ. The CDR3 runs to 15 residues. The junction had 11 bases not matched to a gene; V was cut back by 5 bases and J by 8 bases.

The V and J genes are TRBV28 and TRBJ2-3; tentatively, D is TRBD1 (6 bases). CDR1 MDHEN and CDR2 SYDVKM come from the germline V gene. Trimming stripped 8 bases from V and 5 bases from J, with 11 bases between. The CDR3 is made up of 12 amino acids. CDR3 protein: CASATGKDTQYF. CDR3 bases: TGTGCCAGCGCCACAGGGAAAGATACGCAGTATTTT.

The DNA of the CDR3 is TGTGCCAGCAGCCAAGCAACCCCGGGTACGCAGTATTTT. Amino acids: CASSQATPGTQYF. This rearrangement joins TRBV3-1 (or the pseudogene TRBV3-2) to TRBJ2-3; D not certain. Germline CDR1 is LGHDT and CDR2 is YNNKEL (reference sequence). This CDR3 is 13 amino acids long. Trimming removed 1 base at V and 8 bases at J, with 10 bases between.

The DNA for the CDR3 is TGCGCCAGCAGCCAATCGGGACAGGGGAATGAGCAGTTCTTC. Encoded protein: CASSQSGQGNEQFF. This sequence joins TRBV4-1 and TRBJ2-1; 10 bases align to TRBD1. The CDR3 runs 14 residues. The J segment lost 7 bases and the V segment lost 2 bases, leaving 2 bases of the junction unmatched. Germline V gene data show CDR1 as MGHRA and CDR2 as YSYEKL.

The J gene is TRBJ2-5, the V gene TRBV29-1; 8 nucleotides line up with TRBD1. Per the germline V gene, CDR1 is SQVTM and CDR2 is ANQGSEA. The CDR3 is 13 amino acids. J lost 4 bases, V lost 5 bases, and 6 bases had no gene match. CDR3 in amino acids: CSVRDRRAETQYF. CDR3 DNA sequence: TGCAGCGTTCGGGACAGGAGGGCAGAGACCCAGTACTTC.

This CDR3 is CASSPRTSGREFAGELFF. In DNA, the CDR3 is TGCGCCAGCAGCCCCCGGACTAGCGGGAGAGAATTTGCCGGGGAGCTGTTTTTT. The J gene is TRBJ2-2, the V gene TRBV5-1; 13 nucleotides line up with TRBD2. The CDR3 covers 18 residues. J lost 6 bases, V lost 4 bases, and 12 bases had no gene match. Germline V lookup: CDR1 SGHRS, CDR2 YFSETQ.

In nucleotides, the CDR3 is TGTGCCAGCAGTGAACAAGGGTGGGAGCGGAACACAGATACGCAGTATTTT. This sequence encodes CASSEQGWERNTDTQYF. The genes are TRBV2 and TRBJ2-3, with a possible D match to TRBD2 (5 bases). CDR1 is SNHLY and CDR2 is FYNNEI in the germline V gene. V lost 2 bases, J lost 2 bases, and 17 bases lay in between. The CDR3 sequence is 17 residues long.

The chain is built from TRBV4-2 and TRBJ2-1; 12 bases fit TRBD2. Germline values: CDR1 LGHNA, CDR2 YNFKEQ. V shed 3 bases and J 8 bases; nucleotides not matched to a gene: 8. The CDR3 loop spans 16 amino acids. The DNA for the CDR3 is TGTGCCAGCAGCCAGTCCGGGACTAGCGGGTCCGATGAGCAGTTCTTC. This codes for CASSQSGTSGSDEQFF.

This clone has a handful of counts. The chain is built from TRBV7-2 and TRBJ1-5, with 7 positions matching TRBD1. V lost 5 bases and J lost 0; bases outside the gene matches: 10. Germline CDR1 is SGHTA and CDR2 is FQGNSA. CDR3 length equals 17 residues. In DNA, the CDR3 is TGTGCCAGCAGCCCCGAAGACAGGGCAAATAGCAATCAGCCCCAGCATTTT. As protein: CASSPEDRANSNQPQHF.

This sequence joins TRBV6-5 and TRBJ2-1; tentatively, D is TRBD1 (5 bases). The germline CDR1 and CDR2 sequences are MNHEY and SVGAGI. This CDR3 is 14 amino acids long. V was trimmed by 5 bases and J by 9 bases, leaving 17 bases between them. CDR3 residues: CASSRTWQAFEQFF. Here the CDR3 DNA reads TGTGCCAGCAGTAGGACATGGCAGGCTTTTGAGCAGTTCTTC.

The chain is built from TRBV6-5 and TRBJ2-3, with D possibly being TRBD2 (5 bases). Trimming shortened V by 0 bases and J by 6 bases, and 7 bases separated the two germline ends. This CDR3 contains 13 residues. Germline V gene sequence: CDR1 MNHEY, CDR2 SVGAGI. The CDR3 protein is CASSYSSVDTQYF. The CDR3 nucleotides are TGTGCCAGCAGTTACTCTAGCGTGGATACGCAGTATTTT.

A single count supports this clone. As DNA, the CDR3 is TGTGCCAGCAGTTCCCGGGTGGCTACAGATACGCAGTATTTT. It yields the protein CASSSRVATDTQYF. The chain has TRBV6-6 and TRBJ2-3; the D is unclear. The ends were cut back, 4 bases at V and 3 bases at J, with 11 bases in the middle. CDR1 and CDR2 (germline): MNHNY, SVGAGI (reference sequence). The CDR3 extends over 14 amino acids.

V gene TRBV4-1 combines with J gene TRBJ2-3; TRBD2 matches 13 bases. V was pared by 5 bases and J by 2 bases, with 13 bases of the junction left unmatched. The CDR3 length is 19 residues. Germline values: CDR1 MGHRA, CDR2 YSYEKL. CDR3 sequence (DNA): TGCGCCAGCAGCTATTCAACAGAGGGACTAGCGGGACTCACAGATACGCAGTATTTT. This translates into CASSYSTEGLAGLTDTQYF.

The chain has TRBV27 and TRBJ2-1, with 11 bases that match TRBD2. CDR1 and CDR2 (germline): MNHEY, SMNVEV (reference sequence). This CDR3 contains 14 residues. With V trimmed by 6 bases and J by 10 bases, 8 bases remained unmatched. The CDR3 region is CASRGAGTSGEQFF. The CDR3 DNA sequence: TGTGCCAGCAGGGGAGCCGGGACTAGCGGAGAGCAGTTCTTC.

This chain uses TRBV3-1 (or the pseudogene TRBV3-2) with TRBJ2-2; 10 bases fit TRBD2. Germline V gene sequence: CDR1 LGHDT, CDR2 YNNKEL (reference sequence). The V gene end was trimmed by 4 bases and the J gene end by 4 bases; junction bases not matched to a gene: 6. The CDR3 has 16 residues. The CDR3: CASSPAGLALTGELFF. CDR3 nucleotide sequence: TGTGCCAGCAGCCCCGCGGGACTAGCGCTCACCGGGGAGCTGTTTTTT.

The chain is built from TRBV11-2 and TRBJ2-1; D possibly corresponds to TRBD2 (6 bases). The CDR3 is made up of 19 amino acids. Germline V gene lookup returns CDR1 SGHAT and CDR2 FQNNGV. V was pared by 1 base and J by 3 bases, with 22 bases between. As DNA, the CDR3 is TGTGCCAGCAGCTTAGTTGGAGGGACGGGACGGGGCCTCTACAATGAGCAGTTCTTC. Its protein product is CASSLVGGTGRGLYNEQFF.

This sequence joins TRBV4-2 and TRBJ2-2; 8 bases line up with TRBD2. V was clipped by 4 bases and J by 0 bases; unmatched bases: 4. The germline V gene has CDR1 LGHNA and CDR2 YNFKEQ. This CDR3 is built from 16 residues. The CDR3 reads CASSPLAGPNTGELFF. CDR3 sequence (DNA): TGTGCCAGCAGCCCATTAGCGGGACCGAACACCGGGGAGCTGTTTTTT.